The next 24 T cell receptor beta chains were all read from a single sample in a study of shared clonotypes between healthy human individuals. Sequenced by immunoSEQ multiplex PCR; TCRdb stores in-frame clones only, minus some. The data contain 2 million to 2.5 million clones, around 92% of them singletons. The sequencing input was naive CD4+ T cells from PBMCs. Subset here: CD45RA+ positively selected. These TCRs come from a young man in good health. Some clones in this sample may be carry-over from other donors' samples.

The V and J genes are TRBV5-4 and TRBJ2-5; no firm D call. The CDR3 sequence is 14 residues long. The germline V and J ends were trimmed by 4 bases and 1 base, with 11 bases remaining between them. Germline CDR1 and CDR2: SGHNT and YYREEE (reference sequence). The CDR3 sequence: CASSPTASQETQYF. The CDR3 DNA follows: TGTGCCAGCAGCCCGACGGCCAGCCAAGAGACCCAGTACTTC.

CDR3 in amino acids: CASSTPAYEQYF. As DNA, the CDR3 is TGTGCCAGCAGTACCCCGGCCTACGAGCAGTACTTC. V gene TRBV6-5 combines with J gene TRBJ2-7; the D is unclear. The CDR3 extends over 12 amino acids. Germline V gene data show CDR1 as MNHEY and CDR2 as SVGAGI. Deletions cut 5 bases from V and 2 bases from J, with 7 bases between.

This clone showed up just a few times. CDR3 DNA: TGTGCCAGCAGCTTGTCCCCCGACGATGGCTACACCTTC. Translated, it gives CASSLSPDDGYTF. The chain carries TRBV5-5 and TRBJ1-2; no clear D. Germline values: CDR1 SGHKS, CDR2 YYEKEE (reference sequence). V was clipped by 1 base and J by 6 bases, with 10 bases between them. There are 13 residues in the CDR3.

This clone was counted a single time. The chain links TRBV5-1 to TRBJ2-5; TRBD1 is a possible D gene (6 bases). Germline assignment: CDR1 SGHRS and CDR2 YFSETQ. The CDR3 spans 15 residues. V lost 0 bases to trimming and J lost 6 bases, with 15 bases between them. CDR3 bases: TGCGCCAGCAGCTTGGTACAGGGCTTCGGGAAGACCCAGTACTTC. Its translation is CASSLVQGFGKTQYF.

Only one count was recorded for this clone. CDR3: CASSFFPGELFF. The CDR3 nucleotides read TGTGCCAGCAGCTTTTTTCCCGGGGAGCTGTTTTTT. The V gene is TRBV7-9, the J gene TRBJ2-2; D gene unclear. The CDR3 length is 12 residues. V dropped 3 bases and J dropped 6 bases, with 5 bases sitting between them. Per the germline V gene, CDR1 is SEHNR and CDR2 is FQNEAQ (reference sequence).

The chain couples TRBV27 to TRBJ1-5; D gene uncertain. The germline V and J ends were trimmed by 6 bases and 6 bases, with 18 bases remaining between them. The CDR3 runs 15 residues. Germline V gene lookup returns CDR1 MNHEY and CDR2 SMNVEV (reference sequence). DNA for the CDR3: TGTGCCAGCAGATCCCCCGACGGTTGGGGTCAGCCCCAGCATTTT. Protein sequence: CASRSPDGWGQPQHF.

CDR3 nucleotide sequence: TGTGCCAGCAGCTTGGCCACGGGAGGCTACACCTTC. It translates to CASSLATGGYTF. The rearrangement joins TRBV5-6 to TRBJ1-2; D unresolved. CDR3 size: 12 residues. V lost 0 bases and J lost 8, with 8 bases in between. CDR1 is SGHDT and CDR2 is YYEEEE in the germline V gene.

This rearrangement joins TRBV2 to TRBJ1-6, with 7 positions matching TRBD1. CDR1 is SNHLY, CDR2 FYNNEI, per germline. V trimming: 6 bases; J trimming: 14 bases; junction bases outside the gene matches: 7. This CDR3 is built from 12 residues. CDR3 region: CASRDRDWSLHF. The CDR3 nucleotides read TGTGCCAGCAGAGACAGGGATTGGTCCCTCCACTTT. Complete variable domain (other parts from reference TRBV2 and TRBJ1-6): EPEVTQTPSHQVTQMGQEVILRCVPISNHLYFYWYRQILGQKVEFLVSFYNNEISEKSEIFDDQFSVERPDGSNFTLKIRSTKLEDSAMYFCASRDRDWSLHFGNGTRLTVT.

The chain employs TRBV6-1 and TRBJ2-1, with 7 bases identical to TRBD1. Trimming cost V 4 bases and J 7 bases; bases outside gene matches: 16. The CDR3 is made up of 17 amino acids. Germline V gene sequence: CDR1 MNHNS, CDR2 SASEGT. For the CDR3, the DNA is TGTGCCAGCAGTGGTTTATTAGGGACAGCAACGTCAAATGAGCAGTTCTTC. It translates to CASSGLLGTATSNEQFF.

The chain has TRBV5-8 and TRBJ1-3; the D gene is possibly TRBD1 (6 bases). The CDR3 is 17 residues long. V was trimmed by 2 bases and J by 2 bases, leaving 17 bases between them. CDR1 is SGHTS, CDR2 YDEGEE, per germline. CDR3 in DNA: TGTGCCAGCAGCTTAAAACAGGGAGGGTCCCCTGGAAACACCATATATTTT. This sequence encodes CASSLKQGGSPGNTIYF. Variable domain in full (rest from reference TRBV5-8 and TRBJ1-3): EAGVTQSPTHLIKTRGQQATLRCSPISGHTSVYWYQQALGLGLQFLLWYDEGEERNRGNFPPRFSGRQFPNYSSELNVNALELEDSALYLCASSLKQGGSPGNTIYFGEGSWLTVV.

The chain links TRBV21-1 to TRBJ2-1; the table's D call, TRBD2, was not checked against the DNA. TRBV21-1 has pseudogene status. The CDR3 has 16 amino acids. As DNA, the CDR3 is TGTGCCAGCAGCCCCCTCGGACTAGCGCCCTACAATGAGCAGTTCTTC. This encodes CASSPLGLAPYNEQFF.

This clone was counted once. Distinct nucleotide sequences in the sample also encode this CDR3. The CDR3 reads CASKAGYEQYF. The CDR3 region has the DNA TGTGCCAGCAAGGCGGGCTACGAGCAGTACTTC. The chain has TRBV28 and TRBJ2-7; tentative D call: TRBD2 (5 bases). The V and J ends lost 7 bases and 3 bases respectively, with 7 bases between them. Germline CDR1 is MDHEN and CDR2 is SYDVKM. CDR3 size: 11 residues. The full variable domain, rest sourced from reference TRBV28 and TRBJ2-7, is DVKVTQSSRYLVKRTGEKVFLECVQDMDHENMFWYRQDPGLGLRLIYFSYDVKMKEKGDIPEGYSVSREKKERFSLILESASTNQTSMYLCASKAGYEQYFGPGTRLTVT.

The CDR3: CASSLFIWTAPYYGYTF. The CDR3 DNA reads as TGTGCCAGCAGCTTGTTTATTTGGACAGCCCCTTACTATGGCTACACCTTC. The chain combines TRBV5-6 with TRBJ1-2, with D possibly being TRBD1 (6 bases). The germline CDR1 and CDR2 sequences are SGHDT and YYEEEE. This CDR3 has 17 amino acids. Trimming took 1 base from V and 3 from J, leaving 19 bases between them.

V gene TRBV5-4 combines with J gene TRBJ1-2; 10 nucleotides line up with TRBD1. With 0 bases clipped from V and 7 bases from J, the junction kept 9 bases outside the gene matches. Germline V gene sequence: CDR1 SGHNT, CDR2 YYREEE (reference sequence). This CDR3 has 16 residues. The CDR3 loop reads CASSLVGGQGSAGYTF. As DNA, the CDR3 is TGTGCCAGCAGCTTGGTAGGGGGACAGGGGAGTGCTGGCTACACCTTC.

This chain uses TRBV18 with TRBJ2-3; D call uncertain. V was pared by 3 bases and J by 6 bases, with 16 bases between. Germline V gene data show CDR1 as KGHSH and CDR2 as LQKENI. The CDR3 sequence is 15 residues long. The CDR3 sequence: CASSPYTRFADTQYF. As DNA, the CDR3 is TGTGCCAGCTCACCGTACACCAGGTTCGCGGATACGCAGTATTTT.

The chain employs TRBV11-2 and TRBJ2-7; possibly TRBD1 for D (7 bases). The V gene's germline CDR1 is SGHAT and CDR2 FQNNGV. Deletions cut 0 bases from V and 2 bases from J, with 17 bases between. This CDR3 has 17 residues. This chain's CDR3 is CASSLDRGTEFAYEQYF. DNA for the CDR3: TGTGCCAGCAGCTTAGATCGCGGGACAGAGTTCGCCTACGAGCAGTACTTC.

Note on this clone: Additional DNA sequences in this sample encode the identical CDR3. The V call is TRBV5-1, the J call TRBJ1-1; D remains ambiguous. The germline CDR1 and CDR2 sequences are SGHRS and YFSETQ. The CDR3 length is 15 residues. V shed 0 bases and J shed 0 bases, with 9 bases lying between them. CDR3 sequence (DNA): TGCGCCAGCAGCTTGGGGGCGGGGATGAACACTGAAGCTTTCTTT. Its translation is CASSLGAGMNTEAFF.

The chain carries TRBV7-4 and TRBJ2-7; weak D call: TRBD1 (6 bases). This CDR3 is 17 amino acids long. Germline lookup yields CDR1 SGHVT and CDR2 SQSDAQ. V was shortened by 4 bases and J by 3 bases, with 22 bases between the two germline ends. Here the CDR3 DNA reads TGTGCCAGCAGCTGGTTTATGCGAGAACTAGGGGGCTACGAGCAGTACTTC. Protein: CASSWFMRELGGYEQYF. Full variable domain (rest looked up from reference TRBV7-4 and TRBJ2-7): GAGVSQSPRYKVAKRGRDVALRCDSISGHVTLYWYRQTLGQGSEVLTYSQSDAQRDKSGRPSGRFSAERPERSVSTLKIQRTEQGDSAVYLCASSWFMRELGGYEQYFGPGTRLTVT.

The rearrangement uses TRBV6-6 and TRBJ1-2; 7 positions agree with TRBD1. V lost 4 bases, J lost 4 bases, and 9 bases stayed unmatched. The CDR3 is 15 amino acids. CDR1 MNHNY and CDR2 SVGAGI come from the germline V gene (reference sequence). CDR3 in amino acids: CASSSTRDSFYGYTF. In nucleotides, the CDR3 is TGTGCCAGCAGTTCGACCAGGGACAGTTTCTATGGCTACACCTTC.

V is TRBV27 and J is TRBJ1-5; D remains unclear. CDR1 is MNHEY and CDR2 is SMNVEV in the germline V gene (reference sequence). With 0 bases removed from V and 7 bases from J, the gap between germline ends came to 7 bases. The CDR3 is 13 amino acids. The CDR3 DNA reads TGTGCCAGCAGTTTATCGGGGAGGCAGCCCCAGCATTTT. It specifies CASSLSGRQPQHF.

The chain carries TRBV28 and TRBJ2-5; possible D gene TRBD2, 7 bases. Per the germline V gene, CDR1 is MDHEN and CDR2 is SYDVKM. The CDR3 runs to 16 residues. Trimming stripped 3 bases from V and 4 bases from J, with 18 bases between. The CDR3 here is CASSFGGGRRGETQYF. CDR3 DNA sequence: TGTGCCAGCAGTTTTGGGGGCGGGAGAAGGGGAGAGACCCAGTACTTC.

V is TRBV6-6 and J is TRBJ1-1; D is unresolved. Germline values: CDR1 MNHNY, CDR2 SVGAGI (reference sequence). Trimming removed 8 bases at V and 1 base at J, with 8 bases between. This CDR3 is 12 amino acids long. CDR3 sequence: CASANRNTEAFF. CDR3 coding DNA: TGTGCCAGCGCTAACAGGAACACTGAAGCTTTCTTT.

The J gene is TRBJ2-4, the V gene TRBV18; D not resolved. This CDR3 is 18 amino acids long. Germline values: CDR1 KGHSH, CDR2 LQKENI. V lost 1 base and J lost 0, with 16 bases in between. The CDR3 nucleotides read TGTGCCAGCTCACCACGGTCCGCCAGTTCTCAAGCCAAAAACATTCAGTACTTC. Translation: CASSPRSASSQAKNIQYF.

CDR3 coding DNA: TGCAGCGTTGACCCTAGGGGGGCCAAAGATACGCAGTATTTT. Encoded protein: CSVDPRGAKDTQYF. The gene calls are TRBV29-1 and TRBJ2-3, with D perhaps being TRBD1 or TRBD2 (6 bases each). CDR1 and CDR2 from the germline V gene are SQVTM and ANQGSEA. This CDR3 has 14 amino acids. V was shortened by 3 bases and J by 5 bases, with 15 bases between the two germline ends.